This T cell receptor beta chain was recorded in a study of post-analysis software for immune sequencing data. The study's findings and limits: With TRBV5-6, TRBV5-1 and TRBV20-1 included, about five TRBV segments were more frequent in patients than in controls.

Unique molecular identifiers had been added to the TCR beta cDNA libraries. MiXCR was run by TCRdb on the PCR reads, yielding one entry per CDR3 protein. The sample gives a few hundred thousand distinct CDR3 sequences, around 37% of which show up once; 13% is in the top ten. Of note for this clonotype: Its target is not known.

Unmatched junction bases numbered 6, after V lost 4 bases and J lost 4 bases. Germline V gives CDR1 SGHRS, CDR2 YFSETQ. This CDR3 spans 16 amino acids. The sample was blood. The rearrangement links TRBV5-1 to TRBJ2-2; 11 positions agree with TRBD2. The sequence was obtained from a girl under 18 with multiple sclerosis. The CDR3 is CASSPPTSGVTGELFF. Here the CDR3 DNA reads TGCGCCAGCAGCCCTCCGACTAGCGGGGTCACCGGGGAGCTGTTTTTT. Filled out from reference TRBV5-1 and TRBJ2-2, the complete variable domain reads KAGVTQTPRYLIKTRGQQVTLSCSPISGHRSVSWYQQTPGQGLQFLFEYFSETQRNKGNFPGRFSGRQFSNSRSEMNVSTLELGDSALYLCASSPPTSGVTGELFFGEGSRLTVL.